This TCR beta chain was documented in a study of blood T cells in healthy people across ages (dated by TCRdb to about 2015). Turning to the overall study: In model experiments, template switching captured roughly one uniquely barcoded TCR beta cDNA molecule for every two T cells. The donors were divided into four age groups: young (average around 17 years), middle-aged (approximately 41), aged (around 67) and long-lived (roughly 88). To track age-related changes in TCR beta repertoire diversity, the study relied on deep sequencing normalized with unique cDNA molecular identifiers. Two additional independent replicas of 1 million unique cDNA reads from the same blood draw were analyzed for two donors (one aged 18 to 30 and one aged 80 or older). To avoid experimental bias, donors of different ages were spread randomly across the sequencing lanes. Broad study findings and their caveats: A strong correlation was found between observed TCR beta diversity and the percentage of naive T cells measured by flow cytometry. Total diversity estimates from one million sequenced T cells were considered lower bounds and underestimates. Donor CMV infection status was unknown, potentially confounding age-related changes in expanded clonotypes. Compared with the aged group, the long-lived group had more naive CD4+ T cells, fewer expanded clones and increased TCR diversity, a pattern suggesting age selection. Observed TCR beta diversity per million T cells fell roughly linearly with age, and a significant reduction was already apparent by age roughly 40. Since profiling was done on bulk unsorted PBMCs, naive and antigen-experienced compartments could not be conclusively compared.

This clonotype was detected only a few times. There is no known antigen for this receptor. One base away there is no much larger clone; base qualities are not given. Library preparation employed 5' RACE. TCRdb names Illumina HiSeq 2500 as the instrument used. A second PCR of about 6 to 12 cycles was run with a J-beta primer mix and a sample-barcoded 5' primer. A template-switch 5' adaptor carrying 12 random nucleotides introduced a unique molecular identifier onto each TCR beta cDNA molecule. Each sample yielded at least 2.5 million CDR3-containing paired-end reads. First-strand cDNA synthesis was performed from all RNA using the Mint cDNA synthesis kit, with priming by a TRBC-specific oligonucleotide. Following uracil-DNA glycosylase treatment, a first 18-cycle PCR with universal primers M1SS and BC2_uni_R was performed on all cDNA. Per the source publication's procedure: Normalization of each sample was performed by random selection of 1 million high-quality reads, each carrying a distinct molecular identifier. Instead of being binned into consensus sequences, reads with shared molecular identifiers were discarded. MiTCR, with a Q25 quality threshold and the strictest error-elimination algorithm, was used for CDR3 identification, clonotype clustering and error correction. A nonparametric unseen species model with Euler transformation was used to estimate a lower bound on total TCR beta diversity. The public reads were reprocessed in TCRdb via fastp at Q25 and MiXCR, keeping in-frame beta chains. All rows with the same CDR3 protein become a single entry with the most common DNA and genes. The V and J calls follow TCRdb's processing rather than the paper's. Present in this sample are about 830,000 distinct CDR3 sequences, approximately 65% of which were seen just once. The ten largest clones represent about 27% of the sample.

Systemically healthy Caucasian individuals from Russia, around 39 in total and aged about 6 to 90 years, were included as donors. Roughly 11 milliliters of peripheral blood were drawn from each donor into EDTA-treated Vacutainer tubes. Ficoll-Paque density-gradient centrifugation was used to isolate PBMCs, with at least 6.5 million obtained per sample. Trizol reagent was used to extract total RNA from PBMCs, with at least 5.5 micrograms per sample. For every donor, flow cytometry on a PBMC aliquot measured the percentage of naive CD45RAhigh/CD27high T cells. Counted from cysteine to phenylalanine, this CDR3 has 13 amino acids. The CDR3 DNA has 39 bases and is translated from base 1. Taken from the germline V gene (reference sequence), the CDR1 and CDR2 loops are DFQATT and SNEGSKA. Trimming removed 5 bases from V and 6 bases from J; the gene matches leave 6 bases unexplained.

Source material: blood. Here the chain combines TRBV20-1 and TRBJ2-1; the central 8 bases match TRBD2. The sequence derives from a man younger than 40 in good health. The CDR3 protein is CSAPISGSNEQFF. The DNA reads as follows: TGCAGTGCTCCGATCAGCGGGAGCAATGAGCAGTTCTTC.